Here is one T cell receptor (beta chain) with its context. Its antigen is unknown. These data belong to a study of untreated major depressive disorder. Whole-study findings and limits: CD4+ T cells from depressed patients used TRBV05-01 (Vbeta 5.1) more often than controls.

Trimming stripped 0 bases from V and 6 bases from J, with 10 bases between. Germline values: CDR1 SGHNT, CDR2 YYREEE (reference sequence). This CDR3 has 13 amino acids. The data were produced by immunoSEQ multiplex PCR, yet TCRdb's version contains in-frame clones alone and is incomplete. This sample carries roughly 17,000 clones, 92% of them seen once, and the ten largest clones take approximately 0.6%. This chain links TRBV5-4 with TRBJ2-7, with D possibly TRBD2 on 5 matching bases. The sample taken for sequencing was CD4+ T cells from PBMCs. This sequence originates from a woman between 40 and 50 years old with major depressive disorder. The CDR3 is CASSLVGVSEQYV. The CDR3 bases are TGTGCCAGCAGCTTGGTCGGGGTAAGCGAGCAGTACGTC.